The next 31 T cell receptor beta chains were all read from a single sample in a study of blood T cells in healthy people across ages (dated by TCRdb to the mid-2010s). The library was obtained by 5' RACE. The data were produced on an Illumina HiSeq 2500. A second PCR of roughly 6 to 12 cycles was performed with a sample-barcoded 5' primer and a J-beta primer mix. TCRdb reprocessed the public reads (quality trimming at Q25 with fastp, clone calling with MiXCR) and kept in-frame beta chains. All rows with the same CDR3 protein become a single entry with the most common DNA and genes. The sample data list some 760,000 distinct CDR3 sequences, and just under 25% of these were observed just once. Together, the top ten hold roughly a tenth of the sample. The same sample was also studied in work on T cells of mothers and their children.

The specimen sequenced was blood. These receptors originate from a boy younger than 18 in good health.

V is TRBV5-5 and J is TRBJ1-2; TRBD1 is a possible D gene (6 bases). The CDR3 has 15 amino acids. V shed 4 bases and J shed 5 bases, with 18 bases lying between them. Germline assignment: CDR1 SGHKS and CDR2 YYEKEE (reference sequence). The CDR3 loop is CASSPPGGEEYGYTF. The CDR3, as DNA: TGTGCCAGCAGCCCCCCGGGGGGCGAGGAGTATGGCTACACCTTC.

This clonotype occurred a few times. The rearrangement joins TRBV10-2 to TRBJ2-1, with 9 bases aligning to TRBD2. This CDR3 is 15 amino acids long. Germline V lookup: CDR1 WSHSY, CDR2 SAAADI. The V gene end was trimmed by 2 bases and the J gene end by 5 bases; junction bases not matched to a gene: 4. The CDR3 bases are TGCGCCAGCAGTGAGGCCGGGACTAGCAACAATGAGCAGTTCTTC. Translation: CASSEAGTSNNEQFF.

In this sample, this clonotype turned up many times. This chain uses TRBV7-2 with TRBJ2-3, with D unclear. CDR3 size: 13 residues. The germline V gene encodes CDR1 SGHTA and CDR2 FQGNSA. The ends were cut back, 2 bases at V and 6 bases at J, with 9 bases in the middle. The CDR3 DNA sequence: TGTGCCAGCAGCTTATCTTGGCGGGATACGCAGTATTTT. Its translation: CASSLSWRDTQYF. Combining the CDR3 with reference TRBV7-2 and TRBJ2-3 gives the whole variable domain GAGVSQSPSNKVTEKGKDVELRCDPISGHTALYWYRQSLGQGLEFLIYFQGNSAPDKSGLPSDRFSAERTGGSVSTLTIQRTQQEDSAVYLCASSLSWRDTQYFGPGTRLTVL.

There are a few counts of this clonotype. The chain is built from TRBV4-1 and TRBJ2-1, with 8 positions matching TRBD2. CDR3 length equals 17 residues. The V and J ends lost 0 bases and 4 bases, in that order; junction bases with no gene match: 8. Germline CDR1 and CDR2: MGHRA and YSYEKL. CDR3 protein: CASSQEGGLAGYNEQFF. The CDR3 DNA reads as TGCGCCAGCAGCCAAGAGGGGGGCCTAGCGGGTTACAATGAGCAGTTCTTC.

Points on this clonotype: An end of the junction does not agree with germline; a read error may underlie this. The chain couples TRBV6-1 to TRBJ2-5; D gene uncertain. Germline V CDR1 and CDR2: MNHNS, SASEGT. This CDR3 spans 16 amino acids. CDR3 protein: CVSSEVVAYVQETQYF. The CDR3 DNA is TGTGTCAGCAGTGAAGTGGTGGCGTATGTCCAAGAGACCCAGTACTTC.

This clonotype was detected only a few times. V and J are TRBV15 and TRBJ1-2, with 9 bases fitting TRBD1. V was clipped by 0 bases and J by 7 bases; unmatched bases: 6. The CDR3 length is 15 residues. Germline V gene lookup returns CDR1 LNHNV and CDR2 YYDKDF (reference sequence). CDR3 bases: TGTGCCACCAGCAGAGATAAGGGGACAGGGTTTGGCTACACCTTC. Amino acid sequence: CATSRDKGTGFGYTF.

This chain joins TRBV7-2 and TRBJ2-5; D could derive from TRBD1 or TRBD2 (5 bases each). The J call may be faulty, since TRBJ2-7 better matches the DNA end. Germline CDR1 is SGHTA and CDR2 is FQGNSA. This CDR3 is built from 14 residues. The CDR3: CASSLNRGLYEQYF. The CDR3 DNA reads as TGTGCCAGCAGCTTGAACCGGGGCCTCTACGAGCAGTACTTC.

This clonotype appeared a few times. The CDR3 DNA is TGCAGTGCTAGCCGAAGGTGGGGGCAAGAGACCCAGTACTTC. Translating it yields CSASRRWGQETQYF. The chain uses TRBV20-1 and TRBJ2-5; the D gene could be TRBD1 or TRBD2 (5 bases each). CDR1 DFQATT and CDR2 SNEGSKA come from the germline V gene (reference sequence). V was cut by 3 bases and J by 2 bases, with 13 bases left in between. The CDR3 runs to 14 residues.

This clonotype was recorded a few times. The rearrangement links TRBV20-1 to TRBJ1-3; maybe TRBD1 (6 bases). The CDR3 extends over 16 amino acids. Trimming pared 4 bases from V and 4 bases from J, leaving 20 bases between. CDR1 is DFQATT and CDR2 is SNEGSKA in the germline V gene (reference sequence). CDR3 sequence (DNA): TGCAGTGCTAAGGTGCGAGAAACAGGGCCCGGAAACACCATATATTTT. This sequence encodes CSAKVRETGPGNTIYF.

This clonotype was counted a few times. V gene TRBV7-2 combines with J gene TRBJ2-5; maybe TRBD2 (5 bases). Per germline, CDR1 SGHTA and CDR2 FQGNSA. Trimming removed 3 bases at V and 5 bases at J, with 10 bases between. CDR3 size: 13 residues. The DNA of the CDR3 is TGTGCCAGCAGCTTGGAGGTGGCGGAGACCCAGTACTTC. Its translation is CASSLEVAETQYF.

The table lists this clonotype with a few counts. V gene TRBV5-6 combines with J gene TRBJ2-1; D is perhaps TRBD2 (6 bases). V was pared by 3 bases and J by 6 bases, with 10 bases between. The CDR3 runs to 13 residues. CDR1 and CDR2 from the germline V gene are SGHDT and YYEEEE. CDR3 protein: CASSSGTVNEQFF. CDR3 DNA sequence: TGTGCCAGCAGCTCCGGGACTGTCAATGAGCAGTTCTTC.

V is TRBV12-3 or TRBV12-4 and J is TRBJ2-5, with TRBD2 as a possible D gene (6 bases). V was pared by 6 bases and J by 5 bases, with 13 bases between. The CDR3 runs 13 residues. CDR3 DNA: TGTGCCAGCAGACCGGGACTTGGGGAGACCCAGTACTTC. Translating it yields CASRPGLGETQYF.

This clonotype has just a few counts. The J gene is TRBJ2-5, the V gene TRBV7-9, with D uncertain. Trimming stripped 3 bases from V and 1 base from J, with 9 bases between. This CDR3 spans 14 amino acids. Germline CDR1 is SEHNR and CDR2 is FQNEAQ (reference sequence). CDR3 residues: CASSFWQTQETQYF. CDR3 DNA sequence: TGTGCCAGCAGCTTTTGGCAGACCCAAGAGACCCAGTACTTC.

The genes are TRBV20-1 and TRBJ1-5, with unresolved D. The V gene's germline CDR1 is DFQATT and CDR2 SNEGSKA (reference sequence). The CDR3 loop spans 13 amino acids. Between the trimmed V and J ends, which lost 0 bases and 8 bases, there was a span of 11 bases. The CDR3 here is CSARESLWEPQHF. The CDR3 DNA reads TGCAGTGCTAGAGAATCCCTCTGGGAGCCCCAGCATTTT.

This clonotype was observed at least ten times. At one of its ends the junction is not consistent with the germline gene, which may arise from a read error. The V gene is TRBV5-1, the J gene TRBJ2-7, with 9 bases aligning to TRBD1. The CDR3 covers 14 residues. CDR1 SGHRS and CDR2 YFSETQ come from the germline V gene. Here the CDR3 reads CASSPRQGAYEQYF. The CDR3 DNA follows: TGTGCCAGCAGCCCCCGACAGGGGGCCTACGAGCAGTACTTC.

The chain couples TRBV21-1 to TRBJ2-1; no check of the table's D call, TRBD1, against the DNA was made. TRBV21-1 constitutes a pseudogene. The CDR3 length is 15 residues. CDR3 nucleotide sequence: TGTGCCAGCAGCTTCCTCCGGGACAGAGACAATGAGCAGTTCTTC. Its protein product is CASSFLRDRDNEQFF.

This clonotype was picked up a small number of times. The CDR3 nucleotides read TGCAGCGAACTCTCAGGGAAGCGTGGCTACACCTTC. Its protein is CSELSGKRGYTF. This sequence joins TRBV29-1 and TRBJ1-2, with D possibly matching TRBD1 (5 bases). V dropped 7 bases and J dropped 7 bases, with 16 bases sitting between them. This CDR3 has 12 residues. Germline CDR1 SQVTM, CDR2 ANQGSEA.

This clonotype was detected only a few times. DNA of the CDR3: TGTGCCAGCAGCTTAGGGACAGCAATTGAAGCTTTCTTT. As protein: CASSLGTAIEAFF. The rearrangement uses TRBV11-2 and TRBJ1-1, with D possibly TRBD1 on 6 matching bases. V lost 1 base and J 7 bases, leaving 10 bases between the germline ends. CDR3 length: 13 residues. Germline CDR1 SGHAT, CDR2 FQNNGV. Supplemented by reference TRBV11-2 and TRBJ1-1, the full variable domain reads EAGVAQSPRYKIIEKRQSVAFWCNPISGHATLYWYQQILGQGPKLLIQFQNNGVVDDSQLPKDRFSAERLKGVDSTLKIQPAKLEDSAVYLCASSLGTAIEAFFGQGTRLTVV.

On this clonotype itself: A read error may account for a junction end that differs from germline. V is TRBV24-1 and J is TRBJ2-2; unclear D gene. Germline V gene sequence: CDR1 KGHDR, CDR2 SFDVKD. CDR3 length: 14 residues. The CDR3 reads CATSDLIPPGELFF. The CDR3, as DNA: TGTGCCACCAGTGATTTGATCCCACCCGGAGAGCTGTTTTTT.

The DNA for the CDR3 is TGCGCCAGCAGCCAAGAGCCGGGAGAGGCCTACGAGCAGTACTTC. As protein: CASSQEPGEAYEQYF. The chain carries TRBV5-1 and TRBJ2-7, with D possibly TRBD2 on 6 matching bases. Deletions cut 4 bases from V and 2 bases from J, with 16 bases between. There are 15 residues in the CDR3. The V gene's germline CDR1 is SGHRS and CDR2 YFSETQ.

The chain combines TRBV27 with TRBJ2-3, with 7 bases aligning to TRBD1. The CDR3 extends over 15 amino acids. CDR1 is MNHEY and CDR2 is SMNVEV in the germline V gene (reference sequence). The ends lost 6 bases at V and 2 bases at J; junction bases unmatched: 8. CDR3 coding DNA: TGTGCCAGCAGCTCTGGGACAGCCTACACAGATACGCAGTATTTT. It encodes CASSSGTAYTDTQYF.

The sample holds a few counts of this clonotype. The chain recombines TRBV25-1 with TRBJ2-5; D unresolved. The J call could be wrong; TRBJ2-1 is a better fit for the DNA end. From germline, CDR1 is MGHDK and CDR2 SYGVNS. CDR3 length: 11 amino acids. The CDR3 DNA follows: TGTGCCAGCAGTGAATTGGGTGAGCAGTTCTTC. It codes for CASSELGEQFF.

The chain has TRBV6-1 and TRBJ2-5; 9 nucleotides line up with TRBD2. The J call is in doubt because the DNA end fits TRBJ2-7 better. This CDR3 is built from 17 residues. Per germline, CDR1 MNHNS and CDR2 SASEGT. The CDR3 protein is CASSPGNLASGTYEQYF. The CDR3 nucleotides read TGTGCCAGCAGTCCTGGTAACTTGGCTAGCGGGACCTACGAGCAGTACTTC.

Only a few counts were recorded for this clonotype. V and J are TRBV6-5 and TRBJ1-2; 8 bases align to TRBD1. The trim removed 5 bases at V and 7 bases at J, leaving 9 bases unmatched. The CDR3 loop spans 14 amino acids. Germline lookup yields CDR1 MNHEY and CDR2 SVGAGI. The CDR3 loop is CASSITADRAGYTF. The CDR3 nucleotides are TGTGCCAGCAGTATTACCGCGGACAGGGCTGGCTACACCTTC.

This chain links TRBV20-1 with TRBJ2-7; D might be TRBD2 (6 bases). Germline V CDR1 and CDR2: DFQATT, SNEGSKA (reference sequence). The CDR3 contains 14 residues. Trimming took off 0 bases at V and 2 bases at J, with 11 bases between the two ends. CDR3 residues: CSARDTGRPYEQYF. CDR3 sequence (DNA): TGCAGTGCTAGAGATACGGGGAGGCCCTACGAGCAGTACTTC.

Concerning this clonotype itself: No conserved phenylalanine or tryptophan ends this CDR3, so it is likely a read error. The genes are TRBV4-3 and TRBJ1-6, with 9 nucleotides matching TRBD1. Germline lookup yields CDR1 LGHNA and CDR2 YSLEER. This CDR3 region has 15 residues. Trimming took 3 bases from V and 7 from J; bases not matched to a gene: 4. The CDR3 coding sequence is TGCGCCAGCAGCCACGGGACAGGGAGGAATTCACCCCTCCACCTT. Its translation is CASSHGTGRNSPLHL.

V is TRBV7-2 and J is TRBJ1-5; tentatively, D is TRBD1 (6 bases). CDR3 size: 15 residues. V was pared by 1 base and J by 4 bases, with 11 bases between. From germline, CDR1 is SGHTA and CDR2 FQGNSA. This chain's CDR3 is CASSLGDTPNQPQHF. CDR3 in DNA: TGTGCCAGCAGCTTAGGGGACACCCCAAATCAGCCCCAGCATTTT.

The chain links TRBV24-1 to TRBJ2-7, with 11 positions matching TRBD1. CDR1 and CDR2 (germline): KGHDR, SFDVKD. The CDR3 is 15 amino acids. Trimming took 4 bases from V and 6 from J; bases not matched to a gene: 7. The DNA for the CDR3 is TGTGCCACCAGTGACCCGGACAGGGGGCTGGGCGAGCAGTACTTC. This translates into CATSDPDRGLGEQYF.

CDR3: CSANERETQYF. CDR3 bases: TGCAGTGCTAACGAACGAGAGACCCAGTACTTC. The V call is TRBV20-1, the J call TRBJ2-5; no clear D gene. Trimming stripped 4 bases from V and 4 bases from J, with 7 bases between. The CDR3 has 11 amino acids. CDR1 DFQATT and CDR2 SNEGSKA come from the germline V gene (reference sequence).

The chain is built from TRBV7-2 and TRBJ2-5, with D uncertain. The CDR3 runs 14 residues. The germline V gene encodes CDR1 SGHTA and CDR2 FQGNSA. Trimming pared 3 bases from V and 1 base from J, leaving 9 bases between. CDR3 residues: CASSLDHSQETQYF. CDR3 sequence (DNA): TGTGCCAGCAGCTTGGACCACTCCCAAGAGACCCAGTACTTC.

The CDR3: CSDCGEQETQYF. As DNA, the CDR3 is TGCAGCGATTGCGGGGAGCAAGAGACCCAGTACTTC. The V gene is TRBV29-1, the J gene TRBJ2-5, with D possibly matching TRBD2 (6 bases). This CDR3 contains 12 residues. V was shortened by 7 bases and J by 2 bases, with 11 bases between the two germline ends. Germline assignment: CDR1 SQVTM and CDR2 ANQGSEA.